This record concerns one TCR beta chain sequence. Antigen: not known. The data belong to a study of beta chain features in type 1 diabetes. At the level of the study: The study found patients and healthy donors alike in age, gender and cell yields.

Investigators reverse transcribed all isolated RNA, so they sequenced expressed TCRB transcripts. Method: immunoSEQ multiplex PCR; TCRdb's copy keeps in-frame clones and lacks some. The sample lists roughly 140,000 clones, less than 8.5% occurring once. Study findings and constraints: Here, the possible influence of HLA type (on TCRB rearrangement) remained unresolved.

This CDR3 has 15 amino acids. Trimming at V came to 5 bases and at J to 5 bases, leaving 9 bases not matched to a gene. The V gene's germline CDR1 is SQVTM and CDR2 ANQGSEA. Sequenced: central memory CD4+ T cells from blood. The chain couples TRBV29-1 to TRBJ2-3; 11 nucleotides line up with TRBD1. The TCR originated in a woman under 40 in good health. The CDR3 region is CSVLSGTGGLDTQYF. The CDR3 DNA follows: TGCAGCGTTTTATCCGGGACAGGGGGTCTAGATACGCAGTATTTT.